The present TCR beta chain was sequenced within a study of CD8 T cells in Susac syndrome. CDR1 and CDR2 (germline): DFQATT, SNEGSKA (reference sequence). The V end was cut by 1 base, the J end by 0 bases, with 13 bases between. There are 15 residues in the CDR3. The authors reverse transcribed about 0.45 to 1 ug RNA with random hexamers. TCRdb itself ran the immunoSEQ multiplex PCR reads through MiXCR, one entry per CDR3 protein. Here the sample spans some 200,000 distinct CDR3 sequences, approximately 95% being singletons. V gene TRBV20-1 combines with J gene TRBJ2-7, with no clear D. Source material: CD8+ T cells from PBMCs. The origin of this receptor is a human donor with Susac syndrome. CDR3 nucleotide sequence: TGCAGTGCTAGAGCTAACTTCCGGAGCTCCTACGAGCAGTACTTC. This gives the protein CSARANFRSSYEQYF.